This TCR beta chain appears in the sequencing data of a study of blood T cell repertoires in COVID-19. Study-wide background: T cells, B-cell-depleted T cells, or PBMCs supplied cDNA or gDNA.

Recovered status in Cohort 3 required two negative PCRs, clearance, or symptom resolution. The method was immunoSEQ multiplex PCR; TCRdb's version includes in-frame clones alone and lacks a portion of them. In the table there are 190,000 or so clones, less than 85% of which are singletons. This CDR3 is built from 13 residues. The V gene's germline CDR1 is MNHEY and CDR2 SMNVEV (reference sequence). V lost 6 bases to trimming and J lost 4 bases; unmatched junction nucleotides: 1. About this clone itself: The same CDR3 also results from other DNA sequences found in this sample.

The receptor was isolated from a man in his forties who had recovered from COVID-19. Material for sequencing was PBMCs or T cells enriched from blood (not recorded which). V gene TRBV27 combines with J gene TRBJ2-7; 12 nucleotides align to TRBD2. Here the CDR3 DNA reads TGTGCCAGCAGCCTAGCGGGAGGGTACGAGCAGTACTTC. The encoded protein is CASSLAGGYEQYF.